This T cell receptor beta chain was sequenced for a study of human T cells and chemical hapten exposure. Findings and limits, study-wide: Among TCRs, those above 1 in 1000 frequency were unaffected by DPC sensitization.

CDR1 MNHEY and CDR2 SVGEGT come from the germline V gene. V was clipped by 1 base and J by 5 bases; unmatched bases: 4. This CDR3 comprises 17 residues. Attachment of unique molecular identifiers to individual cDNA molecules was performed in the library. TCRdb recomputed calls from the RACE reads with MiXCR, one row per CDR3 protein. Found here are under 95,000 distinct CDR3 sequences, approximately 9.7% of them singletons; the top ten hold about 3.1%. Worth noting for this clonotype: Its antigen remains unidentified.

Sample time point: healthy volunteer bleed at 2 weeks. The authors' total RNA extraction used unfractionated whole blood. The sample comprised whole blood. The TCR originated in a female donor in good health. Some clones in this sample may be carry-over from other donors' samples. The chain carries TRBV6-2 or TRBV6-3 and TRBJ2-1, with TRBD2 matching 14 bases. The CDR3: CASSYFPGLAGDNEQFF. In DNA form, the CDR3 reads TGTGCCAGCAGTTACTTCCCGGGACTAGCGGGAGACAATGAGCAGTTCTTC.